Sequencing of this TCR beta chain was carried out in a study of T cell changes during pregnancy in multiple sclerosis. Measured with immunoSEQ multiplex PCR; TCRdb has only the in-frame clones, and not every one. This table holds tens of thousands of clones, approximately 90% found once. V lost 6 bases to trimming and J lost 6 bases, with 15 bases between them. The germline V gene encodes CDR1 MNHEY and CDR2 SMNVEV (reference sequence). The CDR3 spans 15 residues. The chain couples TRBV27 to TRBJ1-6; no clear D gene. The TCR sequence derives from a female donor in good health, enrolled as a control in a pregnancy study. Sequences were derived from peripheral blood, sampled in the second trimester of pregnancy. CDR3 sequence: CASSPTRSPNSPLHF. CDR3 nucleotides: TGTGCCAGCAGCCCAACCCGCAGTCCTAATTCACCCCTCCACTTT.